The rows below give T cell receptor beta chains drawn from one sample of a study of cytomegalovirus exposure and HLA in healthy donors. Profiled with immunoSEQ multiplex PCR; TCRdb holds only in-frame clones, not every one. This table has about 140,000 clones, about 86% appearing once. Specimen: PBMCs. These receptors came from a man between 35 and 55 years old in good health and CMV-seropositive. Both conserved end residues are part of each CDR3. D genes are given only for firm matches. Rows give clone size only sometimes, using once, few, many, or a class for an expanded clone.

clone_size	v_call	j_call	d_call	cdr3_nt	cdr3_aa
-	TRBV9	TRBJ1-2	-	TGTGCCAGCAGCCCTAACCCGGACAGTAACTATGGCTACACCTTC	CASSPNPDSNYGYTF
few	TRBV9	TRBJ2-7	TRBD2	TGTGCCAGCAGCGTAGTAACTAGCGGGAGGGTGGTGGACTACGAGCAGTACTTC	CASSVVTSGRVVDYEQYF
-	TRBV27	TRBJ1-2	-	TGTGCCAGCAGTTTAATCGGCAGGGTGGGTGGCTACACCTTC	CASSLIGRVGGYTF
-	TRBV5-1	TRBJ2-1	-	TGCGCCAGCAGTTTGGGATCTACGTGGGGGGATCATGAGCAGTTCTTC	CASSLGSTWGDHEQFF
-	TRBV21-1	TRBJ2-5	-	TGTGCCAGCACCCCCCGGCCAGGTGAGGGAGGAGTAGAGACCCAGTACTTC	CASTPRPGEGGVETQYF
once	TRBV15	TRBJ2-1	TRBD2	TGTGCCACCAGCAGAGATCAGGGCGGGGGGGTTACTGGGAATGAGCAGTTCTTC	CATSRDQGGGVTGNEQFF
-	TRBV28	TRBJ2-7	TRBD1	TGTGCCAGCATCCCGGGACAGGACCGACTAGGCAAGCAGTACTTC	CASIPGQDRLGKQYF
once	TRBV5-5	TRBJ1-5	-	TGTGCCAGCAGCTTGGTCCCAAATCAGCCCCAGCATTTT	CASSLVPNQPQHF
-	TRBV6-5	TRBJ2-2	TRBD1	TGTGCCAGCGGCGTACAGGGGGTGGCCGGGGAGCTGTTTTTT	CASGVQGVAGELFF
-	TRBV5-1	TRBJ2-3	TRBD2	TGCGCCAGCACTTCTAGCGGGGGGACAGATACGCAGTATTTT	CASTSSGGTDTQYF
-	TRBV5-1	TRBJ2-2	-	TGCGCCAGCAGCTTGGAAAGCAGGACCGGGGAGCTGTTTTTT	CASSLESRTGELFF
-	TRBV6-6	TRBJ2-2	-	TGTGCCAGCAGCCGACTAGGGCCACAGTCTACCGGGGAGCTGTTTTTT	CASSRLGPQSTGELFF
-	TRBV6-5	TRBJ1-4	-	TGTGCCAGCAGTTTAGCCTTAGTTGAAAAACTGTTTTTT	CASSLALVEKLFF
-	TRBV11-3	TRBJ2-5	TRBD2	TGTGCCAGCAGCCCTCGGCGGGCGGGGGGGCTTGAGACCCAGTACTTC	CASSPRRAGGLETQYF
-	TRBV7-9	TRBJ1-2	TRBD1	TGTGCCAGCAGCCGTACGGACAGGGCTTGGTATGGCTACACCTTC	CASSRTDRAWYGYTF
-	TRBV4-2	TRBJ2-2	TRBD1	TGTGCCAGCAGCCAAGGGGACAGGGGGTTGGTTAGGGAGCTGTTTTTT	CASSQGDRGLVRELFF
-	TRBV5-4	TRBJ1-5	-	TGTGCCAGCAGCTTGGGGGGTAGGGGCAAGCAGCCCCAGCATTTT	CASSLGGRGKQPQHF